This T cell receptor (beta chain) was observed in a study of Ad26.COV2.S vaccination and SARS-CoV-2 variants. Overall study context: A COV1001 Ad26.COV2.S trial-arm participant provided the sample. Whole-study findings and limits: Analytic work on TCR breadth and depth might have understated the full extent of total T cell responses.

Remarks on this clone: Its specificity is not known.

This sample's treatment: around 19 received Ad26.COV2.S at low or high dose, single or two shots; 5 received placebo; per-sample allocation not given. Repertoires come from day 63 after the first vaccine or placebo injection. Only in-frame clones appear in the TCRdb table, and some are missing; sequencing was by immunoSEQ multiplex PCR. The sample comprises 250,000 or so clones, around nine tenths of which are singletons, and less than 3.5% rests with the top ten. The sequence was obtained from a person aged 18-65 years who received the Ad26.COV2.S COVID-19 vaccine or a placebo. The sequencing here drew on peripheral blood, taken in a trial of Ad26.COV2.S vaccine versus placebo.

The CDR3 loop reads CASSLLASGNEQFF. CDR3 nucleotides: TGTGCCAGCAGTTTATTAGCTAGCGGCAATGAGCAGTTCTTC. The chain recombines TRBV28 with TRBJ2-1, with TRBD2 matching 7 bases. Trimming took 1 base from V and 6 from J; bases not matched to a gene: 3. CDR1 and CDR2 (germline): MDHEN, SYDVKM. This CDR3 is 14 amino acids long.